This T cell receptor (beta chain) derives from a study of metastatic and nonmetastatic thyroid tumors. Whole-study context: Patients with malignant and benign thyroid disease provided blood and tumor or nodule tissue, whose repertoires were compared.

With MiXCR, TCRdb reprocessed the PCR reads. The sample consists of 20,000 to 30,000 clones, around 20% of them appearing once. This clone was counted at least ten times. Trimming shortened V by 1 base and J by 7 bases, and 17 bases separated the two germline ends. This CDR3 region has 16 residues. Germline V gene lookup returns CDR1 SGHVS and CDR2 FQNEAQ. Treatment of any kind had been given to no patient before thyroid surgery. The V and J genes are TRBV7-8 and TRBJ2-1; D is uncertain. This TCR derives from a male donor with papillary thyroid cancer or a benign thyroid nodule (not recorded which). Some clones in this sample may be carry-over from other donors' samples. Sequenced: blood. This CDR3 reads CASSLVAPPTLNEQFF. As DNA, the CDR3 is TGTGCCAGCAGCTTAGTGGCGCCACCAACCCTAAATGAGCAGTTCTTC.